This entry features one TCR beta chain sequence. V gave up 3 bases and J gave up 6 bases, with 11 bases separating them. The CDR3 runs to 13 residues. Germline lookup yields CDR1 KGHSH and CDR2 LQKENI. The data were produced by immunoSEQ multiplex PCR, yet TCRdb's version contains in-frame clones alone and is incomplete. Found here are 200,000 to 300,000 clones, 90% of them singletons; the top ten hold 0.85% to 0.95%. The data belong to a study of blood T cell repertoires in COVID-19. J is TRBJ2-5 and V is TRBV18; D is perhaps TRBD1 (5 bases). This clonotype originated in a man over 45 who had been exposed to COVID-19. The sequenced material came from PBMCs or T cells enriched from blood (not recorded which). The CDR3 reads CASSPRALKTQYF. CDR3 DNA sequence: TGTGCCAGCTCACCCAGGGCCTTAAAGACCCAGTACTTC.